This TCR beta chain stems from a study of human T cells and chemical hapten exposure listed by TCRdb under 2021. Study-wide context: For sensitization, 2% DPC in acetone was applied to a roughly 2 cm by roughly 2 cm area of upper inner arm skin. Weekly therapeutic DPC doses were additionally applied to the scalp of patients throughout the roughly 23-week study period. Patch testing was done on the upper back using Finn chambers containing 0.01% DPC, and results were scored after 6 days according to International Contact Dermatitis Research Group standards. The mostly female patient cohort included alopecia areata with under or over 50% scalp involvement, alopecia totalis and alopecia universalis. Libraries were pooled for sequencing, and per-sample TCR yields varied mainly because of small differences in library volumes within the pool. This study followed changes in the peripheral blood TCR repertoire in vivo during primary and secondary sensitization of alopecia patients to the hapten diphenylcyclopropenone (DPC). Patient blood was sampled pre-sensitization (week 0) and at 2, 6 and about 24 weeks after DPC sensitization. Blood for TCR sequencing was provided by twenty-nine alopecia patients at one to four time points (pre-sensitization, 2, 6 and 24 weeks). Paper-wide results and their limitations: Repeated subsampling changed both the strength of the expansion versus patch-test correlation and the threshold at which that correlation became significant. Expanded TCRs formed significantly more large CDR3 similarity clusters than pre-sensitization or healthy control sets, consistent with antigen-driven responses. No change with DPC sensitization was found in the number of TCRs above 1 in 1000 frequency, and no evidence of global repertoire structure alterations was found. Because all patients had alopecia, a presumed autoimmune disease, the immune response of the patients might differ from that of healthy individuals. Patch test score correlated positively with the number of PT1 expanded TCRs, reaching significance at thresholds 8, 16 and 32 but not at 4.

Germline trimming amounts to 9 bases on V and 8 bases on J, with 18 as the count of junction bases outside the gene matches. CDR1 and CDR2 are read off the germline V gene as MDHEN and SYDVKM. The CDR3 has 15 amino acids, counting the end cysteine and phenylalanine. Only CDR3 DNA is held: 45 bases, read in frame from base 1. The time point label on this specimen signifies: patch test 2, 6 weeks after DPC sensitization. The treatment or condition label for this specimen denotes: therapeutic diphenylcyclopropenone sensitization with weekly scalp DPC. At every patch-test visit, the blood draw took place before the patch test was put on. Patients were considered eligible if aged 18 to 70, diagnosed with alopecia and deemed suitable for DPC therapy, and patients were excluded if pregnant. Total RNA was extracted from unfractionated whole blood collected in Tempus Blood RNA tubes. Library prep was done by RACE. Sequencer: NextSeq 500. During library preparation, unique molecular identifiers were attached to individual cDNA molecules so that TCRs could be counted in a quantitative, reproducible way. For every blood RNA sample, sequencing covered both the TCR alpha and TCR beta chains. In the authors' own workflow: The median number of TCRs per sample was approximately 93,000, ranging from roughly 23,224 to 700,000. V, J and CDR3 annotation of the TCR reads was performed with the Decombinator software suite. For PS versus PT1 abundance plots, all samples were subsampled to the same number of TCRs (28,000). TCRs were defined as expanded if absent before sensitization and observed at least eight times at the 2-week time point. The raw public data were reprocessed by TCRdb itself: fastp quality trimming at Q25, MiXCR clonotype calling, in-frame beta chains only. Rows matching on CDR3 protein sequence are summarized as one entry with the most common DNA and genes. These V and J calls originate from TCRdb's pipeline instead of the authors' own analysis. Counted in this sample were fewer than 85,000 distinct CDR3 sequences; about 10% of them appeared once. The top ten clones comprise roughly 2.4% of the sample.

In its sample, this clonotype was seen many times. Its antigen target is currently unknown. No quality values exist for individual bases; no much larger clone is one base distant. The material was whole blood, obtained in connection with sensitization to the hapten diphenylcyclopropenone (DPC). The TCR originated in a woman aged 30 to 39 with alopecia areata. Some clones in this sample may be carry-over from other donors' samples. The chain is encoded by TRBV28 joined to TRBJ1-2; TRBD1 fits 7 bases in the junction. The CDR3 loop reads CASLLGTVPSEGYTF. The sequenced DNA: TGTGCCAGTTTACTTGGGACAGTTCCCTCGGAGGGCTACACCTTC.